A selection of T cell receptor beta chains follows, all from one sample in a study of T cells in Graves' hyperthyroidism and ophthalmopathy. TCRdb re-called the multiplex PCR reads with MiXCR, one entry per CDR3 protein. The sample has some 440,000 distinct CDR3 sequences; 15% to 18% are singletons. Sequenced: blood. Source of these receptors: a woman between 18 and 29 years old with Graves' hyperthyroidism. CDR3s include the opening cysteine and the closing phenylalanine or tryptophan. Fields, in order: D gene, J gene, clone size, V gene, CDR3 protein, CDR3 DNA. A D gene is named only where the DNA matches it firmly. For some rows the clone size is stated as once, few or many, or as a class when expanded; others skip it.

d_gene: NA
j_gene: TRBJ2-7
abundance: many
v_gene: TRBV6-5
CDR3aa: CASSYGAGYEQYF
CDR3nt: TGTGCCAGCAGTTACGGGGCAGGTTACGAGCAGTACTTC

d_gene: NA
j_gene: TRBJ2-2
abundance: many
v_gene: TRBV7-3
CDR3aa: CASSFPTATTNTGELFF
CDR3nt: TGTGCCAGCAGCTTTCCGACCGCGACCACGAACACCGGGGAGCTGTTTTTT

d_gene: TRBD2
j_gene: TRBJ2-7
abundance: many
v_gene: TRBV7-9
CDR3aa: CASSRTGVATSVSHSYEQYF
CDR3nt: TGTGCCAGCAGCCGAACAGGCGTGGCGACTAGCGTATCCCACTCCTACGAGCAGTACTTC

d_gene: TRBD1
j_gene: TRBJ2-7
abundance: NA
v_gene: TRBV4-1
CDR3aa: CASSQLTGTGLYEQYF
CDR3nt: TGCGCCAGCAGCCAACTAACCGGGACAGGCCTCTACGAGCAGTACTTC

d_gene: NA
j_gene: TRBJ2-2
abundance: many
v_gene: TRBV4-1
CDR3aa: CASSPRTDTGELFF
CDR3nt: TGCGCCAGCAGCCCCCGGACAGACACCGGGGAGCTGTTTTTT

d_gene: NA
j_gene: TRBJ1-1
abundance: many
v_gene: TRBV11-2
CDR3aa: CASSLVGSRGGAFF
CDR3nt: TGTGCCAGCAGCTTAGTAGGCAGCCGGGGGGGAGCTTTCTTT

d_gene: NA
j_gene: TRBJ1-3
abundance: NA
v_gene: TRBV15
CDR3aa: CATSSENQGSGNTIYF
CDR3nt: TGTGCCACCAGCAGCGAAAACCAGGGCTCTGGAAACACCATATATTTT

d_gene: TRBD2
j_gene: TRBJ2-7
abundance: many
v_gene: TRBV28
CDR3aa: CASSSSAGGPSWEQYF
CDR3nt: TGTGCCAGCAGTTCATCAGCGGGGGGGCCTTCTTGGGAGCAGTACTTC

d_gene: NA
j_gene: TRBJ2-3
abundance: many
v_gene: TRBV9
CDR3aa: CASSVDSRINTQYF
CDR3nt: TGTGCCAGCAGCGTGGACTCGCGGATCAATACGCAGTATTTT

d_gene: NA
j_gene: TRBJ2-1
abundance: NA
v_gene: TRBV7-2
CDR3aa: CASSPTDRYNEQFF
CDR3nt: TGTGCCAGCAGCCCCACAGACAGATACAATGAGCAGTTCTTC

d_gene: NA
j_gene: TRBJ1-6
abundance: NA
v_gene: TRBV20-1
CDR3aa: CSAPGTGNHSPLHF
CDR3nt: TGCAGTGCACCGGGGACCGGGAACCACTCACCCCTCCACTTT

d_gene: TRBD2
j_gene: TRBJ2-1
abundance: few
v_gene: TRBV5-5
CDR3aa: CASSFRGTSGSPRYNEQFF
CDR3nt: TGTGCCAGCAGCTTCCGGGGGACTAGCGGGAGTCCTAGGTACAATGAGCAGTTCTTC

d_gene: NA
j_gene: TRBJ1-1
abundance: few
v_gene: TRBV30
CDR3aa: CAWSVEGWAFF
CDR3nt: TGTGCCTGGAGTGTGGAGGGTTGGGCTTTCTTT

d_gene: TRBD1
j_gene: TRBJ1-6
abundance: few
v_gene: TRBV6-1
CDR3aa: CASSTFPPPTGGNSPLHF
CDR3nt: TGTGCCAGCAGTACCTTCCCCCCTCCTACAGGGGGTAATTCACCCCTCCACTTT

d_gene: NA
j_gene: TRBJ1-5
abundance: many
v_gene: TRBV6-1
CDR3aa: CASSYNQPQHF
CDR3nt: TGTGCCAGCAGTTACAATCAGCCCCAGCATTTT

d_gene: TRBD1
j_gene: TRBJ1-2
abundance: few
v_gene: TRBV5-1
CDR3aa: CASSMRDSYGYTF
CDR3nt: TGCGCCAGCAGCATGAGGGACAGCTATGGCTACACCTTC

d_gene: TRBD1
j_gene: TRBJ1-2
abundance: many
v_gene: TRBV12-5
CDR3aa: CASGLVLGGTGGYGYTF
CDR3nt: TGTGCTAGTGGTTTGGTTTTAGGCGGGACAGGGGGATATGGCTACACCTTC

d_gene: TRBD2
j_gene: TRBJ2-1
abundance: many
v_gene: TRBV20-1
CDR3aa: CSASTGTRNEQFF
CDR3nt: TGCAGTGCTAGTACCGGGACTAGGAATGAGCAGTTCTTC

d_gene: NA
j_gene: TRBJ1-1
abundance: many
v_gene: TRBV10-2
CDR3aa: CASSEWAGTEAFF
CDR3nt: TGCGCCAGCAGTGAGTGGGCGGGGACTGAAGCTTTCTTT

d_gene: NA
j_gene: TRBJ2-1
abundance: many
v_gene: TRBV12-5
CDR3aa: CASAQGGSYNEQFF
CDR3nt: TGTGCTAGTGCTCAGGGGGGGTCCTACAATGAGCAGTTCTTC

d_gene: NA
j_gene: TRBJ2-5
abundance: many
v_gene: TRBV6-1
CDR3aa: CASRTDRGETQYF
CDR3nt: TGTGCCAGCAGAACGGACCGCGGGGAGACCCAGTACTTC

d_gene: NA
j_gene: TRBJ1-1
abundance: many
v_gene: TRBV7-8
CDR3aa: CASTPSRVNTEAFF
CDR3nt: TGTGCCAGCACACCCTCGAGGGTGAACACTGAAGCTTTCTTT

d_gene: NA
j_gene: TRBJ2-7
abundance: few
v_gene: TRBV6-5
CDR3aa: CASSYEWSYEQYF
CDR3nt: TGTGCCAGCAGTTACGAGTGGAGCTACGAGCAGTACTTC

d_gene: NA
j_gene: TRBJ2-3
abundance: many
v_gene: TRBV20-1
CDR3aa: CSARDWIRGSTDTQYF
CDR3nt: TGCAGTGCTAGAGATTGGATAAGGGGTAGCACAGATACGCAGTATTTT

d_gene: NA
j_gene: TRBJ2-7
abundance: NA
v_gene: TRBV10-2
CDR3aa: CASSEGQLGTSISHEQYF
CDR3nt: TGCGCCAGCAGTGAGGGGCAGCTCGGGACCTCGATCTCCCACGAGCAGTACTTC

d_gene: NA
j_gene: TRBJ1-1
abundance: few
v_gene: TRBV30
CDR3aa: CAWGVGLTDTEAFF
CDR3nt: TGTGCCTGGGGGGTGGGCCTCACGGACACTGAAGCTTTCTTT

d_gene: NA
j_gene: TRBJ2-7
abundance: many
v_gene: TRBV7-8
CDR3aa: CASSLSYSTLSEQYF
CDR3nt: TGTGCCAGCAGCTTAAGTTACTCAACCCTTTCCGAGCAGTACTTC

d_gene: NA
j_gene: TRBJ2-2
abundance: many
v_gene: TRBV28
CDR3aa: CASSWAQTRRGTGELFF
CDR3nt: TGTGCCAGCAGTTGGGCACAGACTAGGAGAGGAACCGGGGAGCTGTTTTTT

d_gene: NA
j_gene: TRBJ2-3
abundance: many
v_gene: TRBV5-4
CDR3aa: CASSLMGADTQYF
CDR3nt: TGTGCCAGCAGCTTAATGGGTGCGGATACGCAGTATTTT

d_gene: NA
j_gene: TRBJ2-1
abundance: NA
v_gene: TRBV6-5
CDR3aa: CASSYSPWSEQFF
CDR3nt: TGTGCCAGCAGTTACTCCCCGTGGAGTGAGCAGTTCTTC

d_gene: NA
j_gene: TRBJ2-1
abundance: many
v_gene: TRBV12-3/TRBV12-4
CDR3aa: CASSSGSSYNEQFF
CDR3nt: TGTGCCAGCAGTAGCGGCAGCTCCTACAATGAGCAGTTCTTC

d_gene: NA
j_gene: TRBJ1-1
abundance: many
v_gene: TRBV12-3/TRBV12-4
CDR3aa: CASLQGPGNTEAFF
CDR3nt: TGTGCCAGCCTCCAGGGCCCGGGGAACACTGAAGCTTTCTTT

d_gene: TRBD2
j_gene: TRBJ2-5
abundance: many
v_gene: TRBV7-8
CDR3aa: CASSSLAGGPRGETQYF
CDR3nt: TGTGCCAGCAGCTCCCTTGCGGGAGGACCCCGAGGGGAGACCCAGTACTTC

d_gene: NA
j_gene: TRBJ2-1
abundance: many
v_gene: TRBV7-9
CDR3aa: CASSFLGLKYAGRTNEQFF
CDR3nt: TGTGCCAGCAGCTTCCTCGGCCTAAAATACGCGGGGAGGACAAATGAGCAGTTCTTC

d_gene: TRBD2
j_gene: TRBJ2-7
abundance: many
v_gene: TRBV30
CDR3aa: CAWTGGVGEQYF
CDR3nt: TGTGCCTGGACTGGGGGGGTGGGCGAGCAGTACTTC

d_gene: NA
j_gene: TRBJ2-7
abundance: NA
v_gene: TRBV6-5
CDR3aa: CASSSDSSPYEQYF
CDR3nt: TGTGCCAGCAGTTCCGACTCTTCCCCCTACGAGCAGTACTTC

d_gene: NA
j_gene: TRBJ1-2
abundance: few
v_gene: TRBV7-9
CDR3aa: CASSFSSRNGYTF
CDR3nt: TGTGCCAGCAGCTTTTCTTCAAGGAATGGCTACACCTTC

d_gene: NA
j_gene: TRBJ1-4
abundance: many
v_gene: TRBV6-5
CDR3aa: CASSYGQALTNEKLFF
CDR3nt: TGTGCCAGCAGTTACGGGCAGGCCTTAACTAATGAAAAACTGTTTTTT

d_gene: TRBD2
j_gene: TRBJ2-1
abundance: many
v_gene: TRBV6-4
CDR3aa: CASSRAGGSYNEQFF
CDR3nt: TGTGCCAGCAGTCGCGCGGGGGGATCCTACAATGAGCAGTTCTTC

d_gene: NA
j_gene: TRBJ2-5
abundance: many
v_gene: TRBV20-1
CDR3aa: CSAWGTGRETQYF
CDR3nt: TGCAGTGCCTGGGGGACGGGGAGAGAGACCCAGTACTTC

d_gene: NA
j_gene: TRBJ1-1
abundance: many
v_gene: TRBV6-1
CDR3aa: CASSAGDWAEAFF
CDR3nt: TGTGCCAGCAGTGCTGGTGATTGGGCAGAAGCTTTCTTT

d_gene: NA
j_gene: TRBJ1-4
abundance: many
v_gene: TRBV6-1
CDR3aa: CASSPQDRPSIEKLFF
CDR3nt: TGTGCCAGCAGTCCTCAAGACAGACCCTCTATTGAAAAACTGTTTTTT

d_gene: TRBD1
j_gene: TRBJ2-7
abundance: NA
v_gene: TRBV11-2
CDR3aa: CASSLALTGGAGSYEQYF
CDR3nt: TGTGCCAGCAGCTTAGCCCTGACAGGGGGCGCGGGGTCCTACGAGCAGTACTTC

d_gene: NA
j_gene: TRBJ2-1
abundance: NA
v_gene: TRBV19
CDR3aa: CASRARSGTANEQFF
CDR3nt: TGTGCCAGTAGAGCCCGCTCCGGGACCGCTAATGAGCAGTTCTTC

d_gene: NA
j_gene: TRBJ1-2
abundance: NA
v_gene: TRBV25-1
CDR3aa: CASSEIRGYTF
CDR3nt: TGTGCCAGCAGTGAAATCCGGGGCTACACCTTC

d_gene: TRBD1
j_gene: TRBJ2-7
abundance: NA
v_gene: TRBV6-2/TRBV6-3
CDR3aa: CASTPRTGTFEQYF
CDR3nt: TGTGCCAGCACCCCTCGGACAGGGACCTTCGAGCAGTACTTC

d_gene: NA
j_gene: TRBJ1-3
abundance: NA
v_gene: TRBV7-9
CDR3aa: CASSLGSGASGNTIYF
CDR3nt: TGTGCCAGCAGCTTAGGATCAGGGGCCTCTGGAAACACCATATATTTT

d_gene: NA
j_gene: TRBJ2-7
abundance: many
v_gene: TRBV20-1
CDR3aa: CSARDRTDGSYEQYF
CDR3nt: TGCAGTGCTAGAGATAGGACAGACGGCTCCTACGAGCAGTACTTC

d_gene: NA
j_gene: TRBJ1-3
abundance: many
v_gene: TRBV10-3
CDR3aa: CAIKVRGHGNTIYF
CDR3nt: TGTGCCATCAAAGTCAGAGGACATGGAAACACCATATATTTT

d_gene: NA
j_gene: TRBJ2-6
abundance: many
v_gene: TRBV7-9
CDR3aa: CASSLLSGTSRSGANVLTF
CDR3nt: TGTGCCAGCAGCTTACTCTCGGGTACTTCCCGCTCTGGGGCCAACGTCCTGACTTTC

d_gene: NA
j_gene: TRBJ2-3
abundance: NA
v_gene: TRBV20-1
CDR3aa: CSARERPYTDTQYF
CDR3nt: TGCAGTGCTAGAGAGAGGCCTTACACAGATACGCAGTATTTT

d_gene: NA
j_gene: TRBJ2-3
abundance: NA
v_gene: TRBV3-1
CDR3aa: CASSQVLVDTQYF
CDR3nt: TGTGCCAGCAGCCAAGTTTTGGTAGATACGCAGTATTTT

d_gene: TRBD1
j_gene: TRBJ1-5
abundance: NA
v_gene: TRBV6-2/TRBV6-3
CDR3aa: CASSDGDRGNQPQHF
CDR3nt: TGTGCCAGCAGCGACGGGGACAGGGGCAATCAGCCCCAGCATTTT

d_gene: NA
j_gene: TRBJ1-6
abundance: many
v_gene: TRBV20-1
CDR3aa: CSARSGNYNSPLHF
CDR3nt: TGCAGTGCTAGATCTGGGAATTATAATTCACCCCTCCACTTT